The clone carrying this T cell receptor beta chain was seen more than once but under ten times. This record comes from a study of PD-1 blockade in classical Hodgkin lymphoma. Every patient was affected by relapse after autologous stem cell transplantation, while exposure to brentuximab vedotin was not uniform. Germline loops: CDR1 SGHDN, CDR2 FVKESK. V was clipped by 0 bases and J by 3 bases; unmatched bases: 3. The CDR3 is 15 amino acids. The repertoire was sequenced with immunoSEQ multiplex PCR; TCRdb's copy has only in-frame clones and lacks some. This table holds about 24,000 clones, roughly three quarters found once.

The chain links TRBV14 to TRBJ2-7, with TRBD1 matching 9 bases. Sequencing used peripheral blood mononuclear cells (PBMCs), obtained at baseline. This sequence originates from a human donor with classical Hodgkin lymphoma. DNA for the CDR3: TGTGCCAGCAGCCAAGATCAGGGACAGGGCTACGAGCAGTACTTC. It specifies CASSQDQGQGYEQYF.